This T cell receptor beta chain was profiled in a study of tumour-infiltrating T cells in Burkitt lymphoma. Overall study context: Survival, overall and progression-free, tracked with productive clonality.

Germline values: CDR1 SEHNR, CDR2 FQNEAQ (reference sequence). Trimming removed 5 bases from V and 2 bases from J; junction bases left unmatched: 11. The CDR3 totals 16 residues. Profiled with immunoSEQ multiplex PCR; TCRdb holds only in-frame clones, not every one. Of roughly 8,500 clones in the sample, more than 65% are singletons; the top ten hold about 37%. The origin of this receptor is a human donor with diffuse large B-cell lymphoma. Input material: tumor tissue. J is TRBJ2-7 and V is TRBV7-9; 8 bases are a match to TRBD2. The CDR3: CASSPRGVAGTYEQYF. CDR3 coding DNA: TGTGCCAGCAGCCCCCGCGGGGTAGCGGGGACCTACGAGCAGTACTTC.